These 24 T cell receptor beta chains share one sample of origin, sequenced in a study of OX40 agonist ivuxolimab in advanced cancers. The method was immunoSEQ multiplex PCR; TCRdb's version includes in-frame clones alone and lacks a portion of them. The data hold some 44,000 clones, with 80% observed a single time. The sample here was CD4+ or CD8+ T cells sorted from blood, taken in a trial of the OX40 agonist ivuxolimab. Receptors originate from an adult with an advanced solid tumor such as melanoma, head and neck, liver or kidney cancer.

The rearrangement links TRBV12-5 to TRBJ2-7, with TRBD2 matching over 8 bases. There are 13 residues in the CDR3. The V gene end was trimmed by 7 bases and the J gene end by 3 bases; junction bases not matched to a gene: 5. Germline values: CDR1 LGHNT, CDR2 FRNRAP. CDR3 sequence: CASAREGSYEQYF. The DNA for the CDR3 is TGTGCTAGTGCCCGGGAGGGGAGCTACGAGCAGTACTTC.

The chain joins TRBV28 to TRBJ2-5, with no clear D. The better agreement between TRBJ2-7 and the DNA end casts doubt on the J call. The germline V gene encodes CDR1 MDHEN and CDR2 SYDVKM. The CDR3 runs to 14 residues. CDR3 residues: CASTETTSSYEQYF. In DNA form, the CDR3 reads TGTGCCAGCACGGAGACGACCAGCTCCTACGAGCAGTACTTC.

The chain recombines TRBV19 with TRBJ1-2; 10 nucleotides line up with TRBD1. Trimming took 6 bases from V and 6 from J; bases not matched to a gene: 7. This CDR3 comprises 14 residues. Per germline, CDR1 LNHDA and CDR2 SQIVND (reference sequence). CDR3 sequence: CASRDRGRSDGYTF. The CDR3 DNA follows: TGTGCCAGTAGAGACAGGGGGCGGTCGGATGGCTACACCTTC. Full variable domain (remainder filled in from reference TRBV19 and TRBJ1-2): DGGITQSPKYLFRKEGQNVTLSCEQNLNHDAMYWYRQDPGQGLRLIYYSQIVNDFQKGDIAEGYSVSREKKESFPLTVTSAQKNPTAFYLCASRDRGRSDGYTFGSGTRLTVV.

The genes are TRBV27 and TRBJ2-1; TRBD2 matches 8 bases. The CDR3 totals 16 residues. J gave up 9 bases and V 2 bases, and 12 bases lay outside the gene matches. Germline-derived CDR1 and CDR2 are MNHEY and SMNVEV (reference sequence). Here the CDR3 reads CASSLVGLATRVEQFF. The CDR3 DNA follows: TGTGCCAGCAGTTTAGTAGGACTAGCTACCCGGGTTGAGCAGTTCTTC.

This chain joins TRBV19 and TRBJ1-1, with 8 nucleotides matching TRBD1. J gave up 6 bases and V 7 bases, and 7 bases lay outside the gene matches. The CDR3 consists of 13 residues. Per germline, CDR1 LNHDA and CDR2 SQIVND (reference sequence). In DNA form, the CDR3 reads TGTGCCAGTATAAAGACAGGGGCGTCTGAAGCTTTCTTT. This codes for CASIKTGASEAFF.

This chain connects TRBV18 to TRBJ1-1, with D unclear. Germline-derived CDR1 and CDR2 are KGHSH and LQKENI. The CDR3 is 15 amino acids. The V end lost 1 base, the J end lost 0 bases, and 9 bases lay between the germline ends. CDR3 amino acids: CASSPLPTLNTEAFF. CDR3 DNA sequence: TGTGCCAGCTCACCACTACCTACCCTGAACACTGAAGCTTTCTTT.

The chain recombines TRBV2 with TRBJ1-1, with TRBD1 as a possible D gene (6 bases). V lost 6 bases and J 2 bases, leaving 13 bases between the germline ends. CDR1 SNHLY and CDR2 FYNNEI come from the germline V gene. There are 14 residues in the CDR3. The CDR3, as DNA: TGTGCCAGCAGACCCGACAGGTACAACACTGAAGCTTTCTTT. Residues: CASRPDRYNTEAFF.

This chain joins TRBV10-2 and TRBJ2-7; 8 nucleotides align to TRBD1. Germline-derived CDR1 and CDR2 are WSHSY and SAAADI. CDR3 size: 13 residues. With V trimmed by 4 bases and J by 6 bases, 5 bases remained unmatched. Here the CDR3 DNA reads TGCGCCAGCAGTGTTGTGGACAGGGCCGAGCAGTACTTC. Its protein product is CASSVVDRAEQYF.

The CDR3 DNA follows: TGCGCCAGCAGCCAAGCGTCGTACCAGGGACGGGGGAACACTGAAGCTTTCTTT. This sequence encodes CASSQASYQGRGNTEAFF. The chain links TRBV4-1 to TRBJ1-1; tentative D call: TRBD1 (5 bases). Between the trimmed V and J ends, which lost 1 base and 1 base, there was a span of 19 bases. This CDR3 has 18 amino acids. Germline loops: CDR1 MGHRA, CDR2 YSYEKL.

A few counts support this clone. The CDR3 protein is CASSVGAGQGDGYTF. CDR3 nucleotides: TGTGCCAGCAGCGTAGGGGCAGGACAGGGAGATGGCTACACCTTC. The chain has TRBV9 and TRBJ1-2; 8 positions match TRBD1. Germline lookup yields CDR1 SGDLS and CDR2 YYNGEE. The length of the CDR3 is 15 residues. The V gene end was trimmed by 0 bases and the J gene end by 6 bases; junction bases not matched to a gene: 7.

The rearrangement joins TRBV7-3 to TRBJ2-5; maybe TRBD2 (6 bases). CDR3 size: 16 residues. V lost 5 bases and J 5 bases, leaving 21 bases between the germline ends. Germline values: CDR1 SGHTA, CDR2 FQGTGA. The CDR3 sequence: CASSPYGRARGETQYF. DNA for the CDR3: TGTGCCAGCAGCCCGTACGGAAGGGCCCGGGGGGAGACCCAGTACTTC.

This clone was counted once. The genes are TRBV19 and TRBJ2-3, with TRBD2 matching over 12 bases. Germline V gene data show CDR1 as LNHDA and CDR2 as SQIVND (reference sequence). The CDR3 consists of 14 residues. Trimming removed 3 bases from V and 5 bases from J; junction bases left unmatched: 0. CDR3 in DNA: TGTGCCAGTAGTATGGGACTAGCGGGAGATACGCAGTATTTT. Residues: CASSMGLAGDTQYF.

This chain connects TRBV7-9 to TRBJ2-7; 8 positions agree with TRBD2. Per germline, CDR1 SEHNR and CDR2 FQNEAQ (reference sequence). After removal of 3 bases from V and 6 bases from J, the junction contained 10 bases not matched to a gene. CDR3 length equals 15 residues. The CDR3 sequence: CASSFSTGRGGEQYF. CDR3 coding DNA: TGTGCCAGCAGCTTCTCCACCGGGAGGGGGGGCGAGCAGTACTTC.

Here the CDR3 reads CAWDPGAQGGQPQHF. CDR3 DNA sequence: TGTGCCTGGGATCCGGGGGCCCAGGGCGGTCAGCCCCAGCATTTT. The chain recombines TRBV30 with TRBJ1-5; TRBD1 might be the D (6 bases). V was shortened by 5 bases and J by 6 bases, with 20 bases between the two germline ends. The CDR3 totals 15 residues. Germline loops: CDR1 GTSNPN, CDR2 SVGIG (reference sequence).

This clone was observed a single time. Written as DNA, the CDR3 is TGTGCCAGCAGCAGAAGCCCAGGGGGAGGTGAAAAACTGTTTTTT. Translated: CASSRSPGGGEKLFF. The rearrangement uses TRBV7-7 and TRBJ1-4; 7 nucleotides agree with TRBD1. Germline V gene sequence: CDR1 SSHAT, CDR2 FNYEAQ (reference sequence). The V segment lost 5 bases and the J segment 7 bases; nucleotides outside the gene matches: 10. The CDR3 has 15 residues.

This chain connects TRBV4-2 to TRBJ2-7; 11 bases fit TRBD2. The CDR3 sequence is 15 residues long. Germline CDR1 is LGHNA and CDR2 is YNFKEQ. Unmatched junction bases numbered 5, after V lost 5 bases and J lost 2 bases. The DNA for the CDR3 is TGTGCCAGCAGCTTGGGACTAGCGGTGACCTACGAGCAGTACTTC. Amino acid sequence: CASSLGLAVTYEQYF.

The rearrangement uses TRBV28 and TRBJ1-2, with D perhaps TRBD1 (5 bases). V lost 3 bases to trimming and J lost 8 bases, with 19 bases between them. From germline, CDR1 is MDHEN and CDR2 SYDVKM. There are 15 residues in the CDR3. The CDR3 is CASSFDPGTGYGYTF. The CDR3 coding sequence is TGTGCCAGCAGTTTCGACCCCGGGACGGGCTACGGCTACACCTTC.

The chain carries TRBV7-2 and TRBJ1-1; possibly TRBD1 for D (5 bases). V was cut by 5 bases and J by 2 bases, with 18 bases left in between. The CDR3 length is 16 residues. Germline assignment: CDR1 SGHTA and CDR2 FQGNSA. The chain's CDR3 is CASSEDPGGYNTEAFF. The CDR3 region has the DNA TGTGCCAGCAGCGAGGACCCGGGGGGATACAACACTGAAGCTTTCTTT. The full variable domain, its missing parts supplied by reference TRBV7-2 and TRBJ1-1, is GAGVSQSPSNKVTEKGKDVELRCDPISGHTALYWYRQSLGQGLEFLIYFQGNSAPDKSGLPSDRFSAERTGGSVSTLTIQRTQQEDSAVYLCASSEDPGGYNTEAFFGQGTRLTVV.

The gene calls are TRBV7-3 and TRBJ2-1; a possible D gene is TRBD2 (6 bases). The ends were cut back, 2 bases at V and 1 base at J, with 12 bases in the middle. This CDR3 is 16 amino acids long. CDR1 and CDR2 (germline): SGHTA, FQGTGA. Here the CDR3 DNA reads TGTGCCAGCAGCTTACTAGGCGGGACGTCCTACAATGAGCAGTTCTTC. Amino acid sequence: CASSLLGGTSYNEQFF.

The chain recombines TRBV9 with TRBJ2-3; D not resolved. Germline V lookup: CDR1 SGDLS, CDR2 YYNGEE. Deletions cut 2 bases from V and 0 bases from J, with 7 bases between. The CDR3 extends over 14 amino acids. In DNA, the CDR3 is TGTGCCAGCAGCGTTTTGGCCAGCACAGATACGCAGTATTTT. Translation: CASSVLASTDTQYF.

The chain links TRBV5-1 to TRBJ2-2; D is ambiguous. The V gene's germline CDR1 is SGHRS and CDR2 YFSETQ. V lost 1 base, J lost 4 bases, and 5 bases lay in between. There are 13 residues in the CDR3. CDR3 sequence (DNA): TGCGCCAGCAGCTTGTTCGGCACCGGGGAGCTGTTTTTT. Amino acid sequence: CASSLFGTGELFF.

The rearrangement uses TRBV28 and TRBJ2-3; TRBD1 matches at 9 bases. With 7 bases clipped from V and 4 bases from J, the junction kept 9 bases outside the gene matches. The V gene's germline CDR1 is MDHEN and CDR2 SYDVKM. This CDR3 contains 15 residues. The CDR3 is CASKAGTGYSDTQYF. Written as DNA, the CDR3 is TGTGCCAGCAAAGCCGGGACAGGGTATTCAGATACGCAGTATTTT.

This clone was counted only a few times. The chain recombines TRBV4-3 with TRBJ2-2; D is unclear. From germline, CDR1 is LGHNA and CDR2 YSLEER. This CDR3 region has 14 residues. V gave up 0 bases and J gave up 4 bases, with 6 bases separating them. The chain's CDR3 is CASSQDRFTGELFF. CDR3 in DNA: TGCGCCAGCAGCCAAGACAGGTTCACCGGGGAGCTGTTTTTT.

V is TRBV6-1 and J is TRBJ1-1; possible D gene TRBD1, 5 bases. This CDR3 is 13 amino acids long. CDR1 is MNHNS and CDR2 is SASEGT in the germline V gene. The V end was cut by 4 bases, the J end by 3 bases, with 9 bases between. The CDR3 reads CASSAQEHTEAFF. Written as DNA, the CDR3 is TGTGCCAGCAGTGCACAGGAGCACACTGAAGCTTTCTTT.